This TCR beta chain was found in a study of cytomegalovirus exposure and HLA in healthy donors. Germline lookup yields CDR1 MGHRA and CDR2 YSYEKL. The CDR3 runs 16 residues. V was pared by 2 bases and J by 2 bases, with 4 bases of the junction left unmatched. This clone has just one count. The primer mix had 60 Vbeta and 13 Jbeta primers. Only in-frame clones appear in the TCRdb table, and some are missing; sequencing was by immunoSEQ multiplex PCR. The data contain 55,000 to 70,000 clones, approximately 64% of them singletons. Sequencing was done on a sample of PBMCs. The gene calls are TRBV4-1 and TRBJ2-5, with 11 bases aligning to TRBD2. This receptor was identified in a man aged 40-50 years in good health and CMV-seropositive. The DNA of the CDR3 is TGCGCCAGCAGCCAATCCGGGACTAGCGGTCAAGAGACCCAGTACTTC. This encodes CASSQSGTSGQETQYF.